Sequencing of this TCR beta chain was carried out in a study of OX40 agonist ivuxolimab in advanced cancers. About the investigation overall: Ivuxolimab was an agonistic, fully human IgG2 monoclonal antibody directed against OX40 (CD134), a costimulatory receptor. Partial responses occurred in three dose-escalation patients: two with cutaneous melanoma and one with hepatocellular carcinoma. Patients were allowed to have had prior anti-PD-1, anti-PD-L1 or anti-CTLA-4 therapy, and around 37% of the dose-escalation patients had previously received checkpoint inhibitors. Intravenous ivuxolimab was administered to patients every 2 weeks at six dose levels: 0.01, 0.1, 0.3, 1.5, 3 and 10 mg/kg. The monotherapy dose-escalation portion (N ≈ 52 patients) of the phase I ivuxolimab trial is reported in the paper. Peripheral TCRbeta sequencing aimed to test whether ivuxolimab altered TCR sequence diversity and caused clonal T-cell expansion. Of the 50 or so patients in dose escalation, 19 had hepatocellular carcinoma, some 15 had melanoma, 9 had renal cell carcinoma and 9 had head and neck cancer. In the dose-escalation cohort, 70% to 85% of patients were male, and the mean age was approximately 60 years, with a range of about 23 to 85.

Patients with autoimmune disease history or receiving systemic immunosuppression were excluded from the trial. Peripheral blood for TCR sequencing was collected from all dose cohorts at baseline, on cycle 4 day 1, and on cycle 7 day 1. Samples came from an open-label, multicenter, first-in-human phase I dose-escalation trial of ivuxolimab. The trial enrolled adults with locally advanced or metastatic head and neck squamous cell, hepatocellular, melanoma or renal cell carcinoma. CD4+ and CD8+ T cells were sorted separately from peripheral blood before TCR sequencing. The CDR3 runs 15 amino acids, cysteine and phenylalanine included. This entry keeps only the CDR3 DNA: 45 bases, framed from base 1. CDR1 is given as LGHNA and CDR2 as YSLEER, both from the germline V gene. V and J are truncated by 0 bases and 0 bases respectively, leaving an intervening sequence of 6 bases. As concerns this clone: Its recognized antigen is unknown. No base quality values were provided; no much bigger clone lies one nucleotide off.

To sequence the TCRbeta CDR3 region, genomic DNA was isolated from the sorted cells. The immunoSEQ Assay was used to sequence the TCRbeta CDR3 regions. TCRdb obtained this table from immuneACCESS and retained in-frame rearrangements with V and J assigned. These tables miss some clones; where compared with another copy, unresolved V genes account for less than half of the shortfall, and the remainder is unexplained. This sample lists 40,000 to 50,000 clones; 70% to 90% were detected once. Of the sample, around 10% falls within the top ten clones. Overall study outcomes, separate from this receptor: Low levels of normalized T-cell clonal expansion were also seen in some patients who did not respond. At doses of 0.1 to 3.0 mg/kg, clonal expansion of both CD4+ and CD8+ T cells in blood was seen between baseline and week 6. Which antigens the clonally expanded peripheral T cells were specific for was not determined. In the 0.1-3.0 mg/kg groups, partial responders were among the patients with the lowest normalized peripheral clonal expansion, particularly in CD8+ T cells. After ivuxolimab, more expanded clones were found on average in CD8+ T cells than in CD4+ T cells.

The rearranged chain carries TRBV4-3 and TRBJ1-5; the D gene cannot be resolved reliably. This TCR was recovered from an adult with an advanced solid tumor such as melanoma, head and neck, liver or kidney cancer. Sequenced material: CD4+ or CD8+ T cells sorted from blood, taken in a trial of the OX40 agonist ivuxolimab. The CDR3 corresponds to CASSQDANSNQPQHF. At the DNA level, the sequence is TGCGCCAGCAGCCAAGACGCGAATAGCAATCAGCCCCAGCATTTT.